The next 7 T cell receptor beta chains were all read from a single sample in a study of long-term antiretroviral therapy in people with HIV. The authors ran the immunoSEQ assay, v3.0, at survey level. Profiled with immunoSEQ multiplex PCR; TCRdb holds only in-frame clones, not every one. The data contain about 29,000 clones, roughly nine tenths of them singletons. Sequenced material: unsorted PBMCs, taken roughly 5 years before starting antiretroviral therapy. Receptor source: a man aged 45-65 years with HIV.

The CDR3 is CASSPTDGDSPLHF. The CDR3 nucleotides read TGTGCCAGCTCACCAACCGACGGAGATTCACCCCTCCACTTT. The chain carries TRBV18 and TRBJ1-6; D unresolved. V was shortened by 2 bases and J by 8 bases, with 10 bases between the two germline ends. The germline CDR1 and CDR2 sequences are KGHSH and LQKENI. The CDR3 extends over 14 amino acids. Using reference TRBV18 and TRBJ1-6 for the parts outside the CDR3, the full variable domain is NAGVMQNPRHLVRRRGQEARLRCSPMKGHSHVYWYRQLPEEGLKFMVYLQKENIIDESGMPKERFSAEFPKEGPSILRIQQVVRGDSAAYFCASSPTDGDSPLHFGNGTRLTVT.

The rearrangement links TRBV5-6 to TRBJ1-6, with 9 positions matching TRBD1. CDR3 length equals 14 residues. Trimming removed 4 bases from V and 14 bases from J; junction bases left unmatched: 10. The germline V gene encodes CDR1 SGHDT and CDR2 YYEEEE. The chain's CDR3 is CASSRGQGQQTLHF. Here the CDR3 DNA reads TGTGCCAGCAGCCGAGGACAGGGGCAACAGACCCTCCACTTT.

The CDR3 region is CASSLRAQREKLFF. The DNA for the CDR3 is TGTGCCAGCAGCTTACGGGCCCAGAGGGAAAAACTGTTTTTT. This chain links TRBV7-2 with TRBJ1-4; D not certain. The length of the CDR3 is 14 residues. Germline V gene lookup returns CDR1 SGHTA and CDR2 FQGNSA. V was cut by 2 bases and J by 8 bases, with 12 bases left in between. Filled out from reference TRBV7-2 and TRBJ1-4, the complete variable domain reads GAGVSQSPSNKVTEKGKDVELRCDPISGHTALYWYRQSLGQGLEFLIYFQGNSAPDKSGLPSDRFSAERTGGSVSTLTIQRTQQEDSAVYLCASSLRAQREKLFFGSGTQLSVL.

This clone came up once. This chain connects TRBV10-1 to TRBJ2-5, with D perhaps matching TRBD1 or TRBD2 (6 bases each). The CDR3 covers 13 residues. CDR1 and CDR2 from the germline V gene are WNHNN and SYGVQD (reference sequence). V lost 4 bases to trimming and J lost 5 bases, with 11 bases between them. CDR3 bases: TGCGCCAGCAGTGGTGGGGGGCTGGAGACCCAGTACTTC. Protein product: CASSGGGLETQYF.

This clone was detected only once. The chain recombines TRBV9 with TRBJ2-1; 11 bases match TRBD1. V lost 2 bases to trimming and J lost 4 bases; unmatched junction nucleotides: 2. The CDR3 sequence is 15 residues long. The V gene's germline CDR1 is SGDLS and CDR2 YYNGEE. Here the CDR3 reads CASSVDRGHYNEQFF. CDR3 in DNA: TGTGCCAGCAGCGTGGACAGGGGGCATTACAATGAGCAGTTCTTC.

This clone was recorded only once. The chain couples TRBV6-5 to TRBJ2-7, with a possible D match to TRBD1 (6 bases). V lost 6 bases to trimming and J lost 1 base, with 16 bases between them. Germline values: CDR1 MNHEY, CDR2 SVGAGI. This CDR3 is built from 15 residues. DNA for the CDR3: TGTGCCAGCAGGTCGAGGACAGTCCTGTCCTACGAGCAGTACTTC. Translation gives CASRSRTVLSYEQYF.

The genes are TRBV5-4 and TRBJ2-5; D gene uncertain. CDR3 length: 14 amino acids. V lost 1 base and J lost 1, with 8 bases in between. Germline CDR1 SGHNT, CDR2 YYREEE (reference sequence). The CDR3 protein is CASSLPTLQETQYF. The CDR3 nucleotides are TGTGCCAGCAGCTTGCCGACTCTCCAAGAGACCCAGTACTTC.